This T cell receptor (beta chain) is from a study of blood T cell repertoires in COVID-19. TCRdb's table, derived via immunoSEQ multiplex PCR, lists solely in-frame clones and lacks some. The table has 250,000 or so clones, approximately 89% seen once; the top ten hold about 2.9%. Trimming stripped 2 bases from V and 5 bases from J, with 12 bases between. This CDR3 contains 14 residues. CDR1 is SNHLY, CDR2 FYNNEI, per germline. The clonotype was recovered from a middle-aged woman who had been exposed to COVID-19. The sequenced material came from PBMCs or T cells enriched from blood (not recorded which). The rearrangement joins TRBV2 to TRBJ1-2; D might be TRBD1 (5 bases). The CDR3, as DNA: TGTGCCAGCAGTGAACAGGGAACGGAGTATGGCTACACCTTC. This translates into CASSEQGTEYGYTF.